The clone carrying this T cell receptor (beta chain) showed up just a few times. These data are taken from a study of blood T cell repertoires in COVID-19. Background on the study: Samples taken during acute and convalescent COVID-19 were collected in the United States, Italy and Spain. In each case, the material was cDNA or gDNA derived from T cells, B-cell-depleted T cells, or PBMCs.

Germline-derived CDR1 and CDR2 are SEHNR and FQNEAQ (reference sequence). V lost 5 bases and J lost 3; bases outside the gene matches: 6. CDR3 length: 15 residues. Data came from immunoSEQ multiplex PCR; TCRdb stores just in-frame clones and leaves some out. Of 200,000 to 300,000 clones listed, approximately 89% are singletons. Donors were grouped by their self-reported clinical history. Sequenced input: PBMCs or T cells enriched from blood (not recorded which). V gene TRBV7-9 combines with J gene TRBJ1-4, with TRBD1 identical over 7 bases. The TCR sequence derives from a woman between 35 and 50 years old with acute COVID-19. The DNA for the CDR3 is TGTGCCAGCAGCGTGACAGGGTTGGCTAATGAAAAACTGTTTTTT. Encoded protein: CASSVTGLANEKLFF.